Sequencing of this T cell receptor beta chain was carried out in a study of T cell responses to AZD1222 COVID-19 vaccine. Germline assignment: CDR1 SNHLY and CDR2 FYNNEI. The CDR3 spans 13 residues. V shed 8 bases and J 1 base; nucleotides not matched to a gene: 4. Only in-frame clones appear in the TCRdb table, and some are missing; sequencing was by immunoSEQ multiplex PCR. Of 200,000 or so clones in the sample, more than 75% were seen once. The chain uses TRBV2 and TRBJ2-5; 7 bases match TRBD1. The sequencing used peripheral blood, collected on day 0 of MenACWY control vaccination. This TCR derives from an adult in good health. The CDR3 sequence is CASRWDSQETQYF. The CDR3 DNA sequence: TGTGCCAGCCGCTGGGACAGCCAAGAGACCCAGTACTTC.